This T cell receptor delta chain was profiled in a study of delta chains in infants with herpesvirus infections. Germline lookup yields CDR1 TSWWSYY and CDR2 QGS. V shed 2 bases, J shed 0 bases, and the junction held 23 bases outside the gene matches. The CDR3 consists of 22 residues. Gamma-chain- and delta-chain-specific primers converted PBMC RNA into TCR cDNA. TCRdb re-processed the RT-PCR reads using CATT. The sample yields about 770 delta-chain clones, approximately 40% seen once. With respect to this clone: Its specificity is unknown. This probably arose from a read error, given a far larger clone one base away. Distinct nucleotide sequences in the sample also encode this CDR3.

Study findings and constraints: The public clonotype decayed quickly, seemingly gone after approximately 2 months. The public Vdelta1 clonotype appeared in about 20% of the 18 CMV-infected infants.

The V call is TRDV1, the J call TRDJ1; 8 positions agree with TRDD3. Sequencing used peripheral blood, obtained at time point 3 of longitudinal follow-up. The sequence was collected from a human donor who was a Ugandan infant, either HIV-exposed or HIV-unexposed (not recorded which). CDR3 bases: TGTGCTCTTGGGGAAGTATGGCCTTCCCCATACTGGGGGGAACACTACACCGATAAACTCATCTTT. Residues: CALGEVWPSPYWGEHYTDKLIF.